Reported below is one T cell receptor (beta chain). Clones were read by immunoSEQ multiplex PCR, and TCRdb kept only the in-frame ones, dropping some. The table includes more than 65,000 clones, just over 90% detected once. CDR3 length: 12 residues. Germline values: CDR1 MDHEN, CDR2 SYDVKM. The V gene lost 6 bases and the J gene lost 5 bases, with 8 bases spanning the gap. This entry belongs to a study of T cells after somatic rescue of genetic block. The sequenced sample was peripheral blood mononuclear cells (PBMCs). This sequence joins TRBV28 and TRBJ1-5, with no clear D. This TCR was sampled from a man aged 25-45 years. CDR3: CASSPGYQPQHF. CDR3 nucleotide sequence: TGTGCCAGCAGCCCCGGATATCAGCCCCAGCATTTT.